The 12 T cell receptor beta chains reported below all come from one sample, sequenced in a study of HIV-infected children after antiretroviral therapy interruption. A 3' RACE protocol on RNA, with unique molecular identifiers, produced the TCR library. TCRdb recomputed calls from the 3' RACE reads with MiXCR, one row per CDR3 protein. The sample has 40,000 or so distinct CDR3 sequences, approximately 7% seen once. Treatment denoted: PENTA 11 planned treatment interruption arm or continuous ART arm. The sample consisted of CD45RA+ CD4+ T cells from PBMCs, pooled from several time points, taken from a donor given antiretroviral therapy, either interrupted or continuous. The subset denotes: naive CD4+ CD45RA+ CD45RO- T cells. The receptors here all came from a pool of human donors with HIV.

This clonotype occurred a few times. V gene TRBV6-5 combines with J gene TRBJ2-1; D tentatively fits TRBD1 or TRBD2 (6 bases each). This CDR3 has 15 residues. The V gene lost 1 base and the J gene lost 4 bases, with 11 bases spanning the gap. Per the germline V gene, CDR1 is MNHEY and CDR2 is SVGAGI. CDR3: CASSYFGGQYNEQFF. DNA for the CDR3: TGTGCCAGCAGTTACTTCGGGGGCCAATACAATGAGCAGTTCTTC.

This clonotype was seen at least ten times. The chain recombines TRBV7-8 with TRBJ1-5; 8 nucleotides align to TRBD1. The CDR3 extends over 15 amino acids. Germline CDR1 is SGHVS and CDR2 is FQNEAQ. J lost 1 base, V lost 1 base, and 0 bases had no gene match. This CDR3 is CASSLGTGSNQPQHF. The CDR3 coding sequence is TGTGCCAGCAGCTTAGGGACAGGGAGCAATCAGCCCCAGCATTTT.

This clonotype was seen ten or more times. V and J are TRBV10-1 and TRBJ2-7; D may be TRBD2 (6 bases). CDR1 is WNHNN and CDR2 is SYGVQD in the germline V gene (reference sequence). The germline V and J ends were trimmed by 7 bases and 2 bases, with 12 bases remaining between them. The CDR3 totals 13 residues. This CDR3 is CASNGGSTYEQYF. The CDR3 coding sequence is TGCGCCAGCAATGGGGGGTCCACCTACGAGCAGTACTTC.

This sequence joins TRBV11-3 and TRBJ2-5; D may be TRBD2 (7 bases). The CDR3 covers 14 residues. Looked up from germline, CDR1 is SGHNT and CDR2 is YENEEA. Trimming stripped 5 bases from V and 3 bases from J, with 13 bases between. CDR3 nucleotide sequence: TGTGCCAGCAGCAGGGGGGGGGCGGAAGAGACCCAGTACTTC. Residues: CASSRGGAEETQYF.

This clonotype was seen many times. This sequence joins TRBV10-3 and TRBJ2-7; 8 bases align to TRBD1. Trimming removed 0 bases from V and 2 bases from J; junction bases left unmatched: 3. The length of the CDR3 is 15 residues. The germline V gene encodes CDR1 ENHRY and CDR2 SYGVKD. The CDR3, as DNA: TGTGCCATCAGTGAGTCAGGGACAGGCACCTACGAGCAGTACTTC. Translated: CAISESGTGTYEQYF.

In this sample, this clonotype turned up many times. The chain joins TRBV6-1 to TRBJ2-2; D remains unclear. V was clipped by 7 bases and J by 6 bases, with 18 bases between them. The CDR3 covers 15 residues. CDR1 and CDR2 from the germline V gene are MNHNS and SASEGT. CDR3 region: CASIRSVSSPGELFF. CDR3 sequence (DNA): TGTGCCAGCATCCGAAGCGTAAGCAGTCCCGGGGAGCTGTTTTTT.

This clonotype showed up many times. The chain links TRBV4-3 to TRBJ2-3; TRBD2 matches 7 bases. The germline gives CDR1 LGHNA, CDR2 YSLEER. The V gene end was trimmed by 5 bases and the J gene end by 2 bases; junction bases not matched to a gene: 4. This CDR3 is built from 14 residues. The CDR3 region has the DNA TGCGCCAGCAGCGCCAGCGGGGTCACAGATACGCAGTATTTT. Translated, it gives CASSASGVTDTQYF.

This clonotype is termed medium-sized. The chain uses TRBV27 and TRBJ1-2; a possible D gene is TRBD1 (5 bases). Per germline, CDR1 MNHEY and CDR2 SMNVEV (reference sequence). V shed 3 bases and J shed 4 bases, with 18 bases lying between them. The CDR3 consists of 16 residues. CDR3 amino acids: CASSLRGRDRVYGYTF. DNA of the CDR3: TGTGCCAGCAGTTTGAGAGGACGGGACCGGGTCTATGGCTACACCTTC.

This clonotype was counted many times. This chain connects TRBV9 to TRBJ2-1; tentatively, D is TRBD2 (6 bases). The germline gives CDR1 SGDLS, CDR2 YYNGEE. The CDR3 extends over 16 amino acids. Deletions cut 4 bases from V and 2 bases from J, with 16 bases between. This CDR3 reads CASSPRTSPPYNEQFF. CDR3 nucleotides: TGTGCCAGCAGCCCAAGAACTAGCCCCCCCTACAATGAGCAGTTCTTC.

This clonotype was found many times. V gene TRBV20-1 combines with J gene TRBJ2-5; the D gene is possibly TRBD2 (6 bases). Per the germline V gene, CDR1 is DFQATT and CDR2 is SNEGSKA (reference sequence). The CDR3 covers 14 residues. Deletions cut 5 bases from V and 6 bases from J, with 19 bases between. The CDR3 nucleotides are TGCAGTGCTGGTACGACTAGAGAGTTTAAGACCCAGTACTTC. Translated: CSAGTTREFKTQYF.

The sample holds many counts of this clonotype. The chain links TRBV6-5 to TRBJ2-5; D unresolved. The germline gives CDR1 MNHEY, CDR2 SVGAGI. CDR3 length: 15 residues. V was shortened by 6 bases and J by 1 base, with 15 bases between the two germline ends. CDR3 in DNA: TGTGCCAGCAGCAAACCGGGCCAGGTCCAAGAGACCCAGTACTTC. It encodes CASSKPGQVQETQYF.

This clonotype was picked up many times. The chain combines TRBV2 with TRBJ1-5; a possible D gene is TRBD1 (6 bases). This CDR3 region has 16 residues. CDR1 is SNHLY and CDR2 is FYNNEI in the germline V gene. Trimming took 3 bases from V and 0 from J, leaving 12 bases between them. The CDR3 here is CASSDVWGASNQPQHF. DNA of the CDR3: TGTGCCAGCAGTGATGTCTGGGGGGCTAGCAATCAGCCCCAGCATTTT.